What follows is one TCR beta chain and its context. Sequenced by immunoSEQ multiplex PCR; TCRdb stores in-frame clones only, minus some. The table has 80,000 to 90,000 clones, just under 90% seen once. The data belong to a study of T cells after somatic rescue of genetic block. The CDR3 is 13 amino acids. The germline CDR1 and CDR2 sequences are SGHRS and YFSETQ. The V end was cut by 3 bases, the J end by 6 bases, with 10 bases between. The sample taken for sequencing was peripheral blood mononuclear cells (PBMCs). This TCR derives from a woman aged 18-30 years. The rearrangement links TRBV5-1 to TRBJ2-1; a weak D match, TRBD2 (7 bases). The CDR3 DNA sequence: TGCGCCAGCAGCTCTCGGGGGGCCAATGAGCAGTTCTTC. Translation: CASSSRGANEQFF.